A selection of T cell receptor beta chains follows, all from one sample in a study of radiation and T cells in renal cell carcinoma. Only in-frame clones appear in the TCRdb table, and some are missing; sequencing was by immunoSEQ multiplex PCR. The table has about 150,000 clones, about 87% seen once. The material was blood, obtained from a patient whose treatment included radiotherapy and nephrectomy. The receptors were gathered from a woman between 65 and 79 years old with renal cell carcinoma. CDR3s include the opening cysteine and the closing phenylalanine or tryptophan. The D gene is left open where the match is weak. Rows may omit the clone size; those that give it use once, few, many or a size class.

j_gene: TRBJ2-7
d_gene: TRBD1
abundance: -
v_gene: TRBV19
CDR3aa: CASRLGQGYEQYF

j_gene: TRBJ2-7
d_gene: TRBD1
abundance: -
v_gene: TRBV6-1
CDR3aa: CASTLGQLTYEQYF

j_gene: TRBJ1-1
d_gene: TRBD1
abundance: few
v_gene: TRBV7-2
CDR3aa: CASSLAMTGVEAFF

j_gene: TRBJ2-5
d_gene: TRBD1
abundance: -
v_gene: TRBV7-6
CDR3aa: CASSFGTGKETQYF

j_gene: TRBJ2-5
d_gene: -
abundance: -
v_gene: TRBV11-2
CDR3aa: CASSWGRGGEKTQYF

j_gene: TRBJ1-2
d_gene: -
abundance: few
v_gene: TRBV9
CDR3aa: CASSVAQSGKNHGYTF

j_gene: TRBJ2-1
d_gene: TRBD1
abundance: -
v_gene: TRBV5-4
CDR3aa: CASSPPGDRRQFF

j_gene: TRBJ1-1
d_gene: -
abundance: -
v_gene: TRBV5-4
CDR3aa: CASSLGGSRGNTEAFF

j_gene: TRBJ1-1
d_gene: TRBD1
abundance: -
v_gene: TRBV11-2
CDR3aa: CASSSTGQATTEAFF

j_gene: TRBJ1-1
d_gene: TRBD1
abundance: -
v_gene: TRBV27
CDR3aa: CASSTDRALNTEAFF

j_gene: TRBJ2-1
d_gene: -
abundance: -
v_gene: TRBV11-2
CDR3aa: CASSRTHNEQFF

j_gene: TRBJ2-2
d_gene: -
abundance: -
v_gene: TRBV5-8
CDR3aa: CASSFFGVNTGELFF

j_gene: TRBJ1-5
d_gene: TRBD1
abundance: -
v_gene: TRBV2
CDR3aa: CASSPNPTGAGSNQPQHF

j_gene: TRBJ1-2
d_gene: -
abundance: -
v_gene: TRBV2
CDR3aa: CASSAGLYGYTF

j_gene: TRBJ1-6
d_gene: -
abundance: -
v_gene: TRBV28
CDR3aa: CASSPPGDNSPLHF

j_gene: TRBJ2-7
d_gene: -
abundance: -
v_gene: TRBV7-9
CDR3aa: CASSLEGLSYEQYF

j_gene: TRBJ2-7
d_gene: TRBD2
abundance: -
v_gene: TRBV6-4
CDR3aa: CASSQLAGVHYEQYF

j_gene: TRBJ1-1
d_gene: TRBD1
abundance: -
v_gene: TRBV7-6
CDR3aa: CASSGGQGNTEAFF

j_gene: TRBJ1-6
d_gene: -
abundance: -
v_gene: TRBV19
CDR3aa: CASSRRDSPLHF

j_gene: TRBJ2-7
d_gene: -
abundance: -
v_gene: TRBV28
CDR3aa: CASTPTGTSYEQYF

j_gene: TRBJ2-3
d_gene: TRBD1
abundance: -
v_gene: TRBV6-5
CDR3aa: CASRPDRGADTQYF

j_gene: TRBJ1-2
d_gene: -
abundance: -
v_gene: TRBV7-9
CDR3aa: CASSLGHETAHGYTF

j_gene: TRBJ2-5
d_gene: TRBD2
abundance: -
v_gene: TRBV4-1
CDR3aa: CASSLGLAGQETQYF

j_gene: TRBJ1-1
d_gene: -
abundance: few
v_gene: TRBV6-6
CDR3aa: CASSTPYEAFF

j_gene: TRBJ1-5
d_gene: TRBD1
abundance: -
v_gene: TRBV7-8
CDR3aa: CASSPKGQGPISNQPQHF

j_gene: TRBJ2-7
d_gene: TRBD1
abundance: -
v_gene: TRBV5-6
CDR3aa: CASSADRGYEQYF

j_gene: TRBJ1-1
d_gene: -
abundance: -
v_gene: TRBV5-1
CDR3aa: CASSAGSNTEAFF

j_gene: TRBJ1-2
d_gene: -
abundance: -
v_gene: TRBV5-4
CDR3aa: CASSARQSYGYTF

j_gene: TRBJ1-5
d_gene: -
abundance: -
v_gene: TRBV6-1
CDR3aa: CASSEARGSLLPQHF

j_gene: TRBJ2-1
d_gene: TRBD2
abundance: -
v_gene: TRBV5-4
CDR3aa: CASSLSLAGGPNEQFF

j_gene: TRBJ2-1
d_gene: TRBD2
abundance: -
v_gene: TRBV7-3
CDR3aa: CASSLGGVAYNEQFF

j_gene: TRBJ1-4
d_gene: -
abundance: -
v_gene: TRBV5-1
CDR3aa: CASSLTGSNEKLFF

j_gene: TRBJ1-2
d_gene: -
abundance: -
v_gene: TRBV23-1
CDR3aa: CASSQLDGIDSYTF

j_gene: TRBJ2-1
d_gene: -
abundance: -
v_gene: TRBV5-1
CDR3aa: CASSLAMVRQLGNEQFF

j_gene: TRBJ2-1
d_gene: -
abundance: -
v_gene: TRBV2
CDR3aa: CASSPRLGGKTYNEQFF

j_gene: TRBJ2-2
d_gene: -
abundance: -
v_gene: TRBV14
CDR3aa: CASSPRITGELFF

j_gene: TRBJ2-7
d_gene: TRBD1
abundance: -
v_gene: TRBV5-1
CDR3aa: CASTPSGQAYDEQYF

j_gene: TRBJ2-7
d_gene: TRBD1
abundance: -
v_gene: TRBV6-5
CDR3aa: CASGTGGAYEQYF

j_gene: TRBJ1-2
d_gene: -
abundance: once
v_gene: TRBV4-2
CDR3aa: CASSPLDSSNYGYTF

j_gene: TRBJ1-2
d_gene: -
abundance: -
v_gene: TRBV6-5
CDR3aa: CASSYRPGPEYGYTF

j_gene: TRBJ1-1
d_gene: -
abundance: -
v_gene: TRBV5-1
CDR3aa: CASSLAPGMSTEAFF

j_gene: TRBJ2-7
d_gene: TRBD2
abundance: -
v_gene: TRBV7-7
CDR3aa: CASSLRRTSGGPSSYEQYF

j_gene: TRBJ2-3
d_gene: -
abundance: once
v_gene: TRBV18
CDR3aa: CASSRRRGDTQYF

j_gene: TRBJ1-1
d_gene: TRBD1
abundance: -
v_gene: TRBV7-9
CDR3aa: CASSPGQGEAFF

j_gene: TRBJ1-1
d_gene: -
abundance: few
v_gene: TRBV14
CDR3aa: CASSPRTSQSWAFF

j_gene: TRBJ1-2
d_gene: -
abundance: -
v_gene: TRBV6-1
CDR3aa: CASSDQGNYGYTF

j_gene: TRBJ2-2
d_gene: TRBD1
abundance: -
v_gene: TRBV19
CDR3aa: CASTSGQSYTGELFF

j_gene: TRBJ2-5
d_gene: -
abundance: -
v_gene: TRBV30
CDR3aa: CAWSVAGETQYF

j_gene: TRBJ2-7
d_gene: -
abundance: once
v_gene: TRBV9
CDR3aa: CASSVAGSNYEQYF